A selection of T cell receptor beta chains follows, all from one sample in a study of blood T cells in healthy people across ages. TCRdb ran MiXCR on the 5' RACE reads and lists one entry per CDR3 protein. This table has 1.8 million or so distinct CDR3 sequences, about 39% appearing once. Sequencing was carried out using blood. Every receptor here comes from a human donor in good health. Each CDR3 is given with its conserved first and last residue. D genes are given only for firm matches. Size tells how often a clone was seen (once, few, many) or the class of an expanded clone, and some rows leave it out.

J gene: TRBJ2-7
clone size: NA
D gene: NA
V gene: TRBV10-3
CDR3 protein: CAISRGAGAYNEQYF
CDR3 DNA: TGTGCCATCAGTCGGGGGGCAGGGGCCTACAATGAGCAGTACTTC

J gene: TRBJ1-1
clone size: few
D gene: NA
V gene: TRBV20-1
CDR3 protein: CSAIGALGSLNTEAFF
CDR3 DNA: TGCAGTGCCATAGGAGCCCTGGGTAGCTTGAACACTGAAGCTTTCTTT

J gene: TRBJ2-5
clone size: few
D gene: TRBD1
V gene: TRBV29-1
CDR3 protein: CSVGQGIETQYF
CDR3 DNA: TGCAGCGTGGGACAGGGAATAGAGACCCAGTACTTC

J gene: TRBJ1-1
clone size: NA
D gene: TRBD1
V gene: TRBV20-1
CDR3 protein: CSVTTGRNTEAFF
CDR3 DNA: TGCAGTGTTACGACAGGGAGGAACACTGAAGCTTTCTTT

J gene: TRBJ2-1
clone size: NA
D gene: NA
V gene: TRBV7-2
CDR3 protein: CASGVVRGEQFF
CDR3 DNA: TGTGCCTCTGGGGTGGTTCGGGGTGAGCAGTTCTTC

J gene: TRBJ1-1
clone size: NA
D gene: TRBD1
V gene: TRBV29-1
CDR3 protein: CSVPRDRGKGTEAFF
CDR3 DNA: TGCAGCGTACCTAGGGACAGGGGAAAGGGCACTGAAGCTTTCTTT

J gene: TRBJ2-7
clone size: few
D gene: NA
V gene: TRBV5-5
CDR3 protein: CASSWGQNAYEQYF
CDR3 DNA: TGTGCCAGCAGCTGGGGCCAGAACGCCTACGAGCAGTACTTC

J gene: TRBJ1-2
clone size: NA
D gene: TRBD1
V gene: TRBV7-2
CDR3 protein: CASSTRRTGGANYGYTF
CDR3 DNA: TGTGCCAGCAGCACGCGACGGACAGGGGGCGCTAACTATGGCTACACCTTC

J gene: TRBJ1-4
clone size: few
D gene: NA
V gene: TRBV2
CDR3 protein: CASRMIAYNEKLFF
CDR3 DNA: TGTGCCAGCAGGATGATAGCATATAATGAAAAACTGTTTTTT

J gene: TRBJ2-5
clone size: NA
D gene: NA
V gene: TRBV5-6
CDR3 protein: CASSLVGRLGETQYF
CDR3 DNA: TGTGCCAGCAGCTTGGTTGGTCGCCTAGGAGAGACCCAGTACTTC

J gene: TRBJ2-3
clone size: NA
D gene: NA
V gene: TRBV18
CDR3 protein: CASSPSPDGTDTQYF
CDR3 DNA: TGTGCCAGCTCACCGAGCCCTGACGGAACAGATACGCAGTATTTT

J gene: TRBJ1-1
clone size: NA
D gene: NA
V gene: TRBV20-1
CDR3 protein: CSAPGPLGRTEAFF
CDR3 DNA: TGCAGTGCTCCGGGGCCTCTGGGACGCACTGAAGCTTTCTTT

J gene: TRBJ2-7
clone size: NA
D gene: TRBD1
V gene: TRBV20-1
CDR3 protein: CSAEQGQRNSYEQYF
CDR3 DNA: TGCAGCGCAGAACAGGGGCAGAGGAACTCCTACGAGCAGTACTTC

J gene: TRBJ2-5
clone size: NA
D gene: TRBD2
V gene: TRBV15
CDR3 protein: CATSRETSGGTQYF
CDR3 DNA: TGTGCCACCAGCAGAGAGACTAGCGGTGGGACCCAGTACTTC

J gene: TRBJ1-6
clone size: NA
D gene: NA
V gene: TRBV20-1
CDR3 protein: CSAKAVTGNSPLHF
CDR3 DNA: TGCAGCGCTAAAGCTGTGACAGGAAATTCACCCCTCCACTTT

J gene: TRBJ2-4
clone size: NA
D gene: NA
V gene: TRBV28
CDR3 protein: CASSSGWGLGRGNIQYF
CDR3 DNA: TGTGCCAGCAGTTCCGGGTGGGGCTTGGGCCGTGGCAACATTCAGTACTTC

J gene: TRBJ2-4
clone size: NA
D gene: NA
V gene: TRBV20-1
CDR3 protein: CSARDPSWGNIQYF
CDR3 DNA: TGCAGTGCCAGAGACCCGTCCTGGGGAAACATTCAGTACTTC

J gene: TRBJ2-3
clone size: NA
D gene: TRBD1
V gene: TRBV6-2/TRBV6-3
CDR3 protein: CASSYPQPRQGLSTDTQYF
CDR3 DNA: TGTGCCAGCAGTTACCCCCAACCACGACAGGGCCTGAGCACAGATACGCAGTATTTT

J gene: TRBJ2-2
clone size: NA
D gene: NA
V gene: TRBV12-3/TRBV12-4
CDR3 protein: CASSPQDLPGELFF
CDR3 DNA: TGTGCCAGCAGTCCACAGGACCTGCCCGGGGAGCTGTTTTTT

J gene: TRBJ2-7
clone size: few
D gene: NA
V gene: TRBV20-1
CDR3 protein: CSAPPYTRNHYEQYF
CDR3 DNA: TGCAGTGCCCCGCCCTACACCCGGAACCACTACGAGCAGTACTTC

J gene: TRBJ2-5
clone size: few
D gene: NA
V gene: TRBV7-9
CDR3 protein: CASSNTGLETQYF
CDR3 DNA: TGTGCCAGCAGTAATACAGGGCTAGAGACCCAGTACTTC

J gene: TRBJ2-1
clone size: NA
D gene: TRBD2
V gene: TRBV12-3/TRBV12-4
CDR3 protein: CASSPGPLAAIYNEQFF
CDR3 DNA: TGTGCCAGCAGTCCGGGGCCGCTAGCGGCTATATACAATGAGCAGTTCTTC

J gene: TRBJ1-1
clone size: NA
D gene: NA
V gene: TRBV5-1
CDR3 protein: CASSLDGPPEAFF
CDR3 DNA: TGCGCCAGCAGCTTGGATGGGCCCCCTGAAGCTTTCTTT

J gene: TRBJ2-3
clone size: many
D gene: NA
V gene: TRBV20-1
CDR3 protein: CSARGEYFTDTQYF
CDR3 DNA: TGCAGTGCTAGAGGAGAATATTTCACAGATACGCAGTATTTT

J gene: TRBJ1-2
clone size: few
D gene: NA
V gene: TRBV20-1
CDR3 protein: CSAIGAGDSYGYTF
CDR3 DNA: TGCAGTGCTATCGGGGCAGGAGATTCCTATGGCTACACCTTC

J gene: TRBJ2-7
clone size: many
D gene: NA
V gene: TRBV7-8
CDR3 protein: CASSWAGSSYEQYF
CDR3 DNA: TGTGCCAGCAGCTGGGCCGGGAGCTCCTACGAGCAGTACTTC

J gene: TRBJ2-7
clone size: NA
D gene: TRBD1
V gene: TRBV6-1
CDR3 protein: CASGTGSGYEQYF
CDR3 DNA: TGTGCCAGTGGGACAGGGAGTGGGTACGAGCAGTACTTC

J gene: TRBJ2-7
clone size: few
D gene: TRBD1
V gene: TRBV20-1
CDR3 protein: CSARDRDRGTEQYF
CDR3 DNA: TGCAGTGCTAGAGATCGGGACAGGGGAACCGAGCAGTACTTC

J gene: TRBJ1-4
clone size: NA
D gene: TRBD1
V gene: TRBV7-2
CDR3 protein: CASSLRGQPNEKLFF
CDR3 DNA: TGTGCCAGCAGCTTACGGGGACAGCCAAATGAAAAACTGTTTTTT

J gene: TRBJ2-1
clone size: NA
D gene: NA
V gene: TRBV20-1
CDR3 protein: CSARVLPREQFF
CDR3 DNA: TGCAGTGCTAGAGTACTACCCAGGGAGCAGTTCTTC

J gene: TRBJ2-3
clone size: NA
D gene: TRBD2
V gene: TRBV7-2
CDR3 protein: CASSLGRGMDDTQYF
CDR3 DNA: TGTGCCAGCAGCCTAGGGAGGGGTATGGACGATACGCAGTATTTT

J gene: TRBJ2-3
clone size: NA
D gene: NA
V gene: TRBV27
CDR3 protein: CASKNPARKGDTQYF
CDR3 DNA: TGTGCCAGCAAAAACCCAGCCCGGAAGGGTGATACGCAGTATTTT

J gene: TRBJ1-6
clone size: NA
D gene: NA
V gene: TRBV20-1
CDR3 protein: CSASPAAEGRSPLHF
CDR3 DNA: TGCAGTGCTAGTCCGGCAGCCGAGGGGCGTTCACCCCTCCACTTT

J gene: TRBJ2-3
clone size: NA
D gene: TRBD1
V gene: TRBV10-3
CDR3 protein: CAISGDRVGTDTQYF
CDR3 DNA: TGTGCCATCAGTGGGGACAGGGTAGGAACAGATACGCAGTATTTT

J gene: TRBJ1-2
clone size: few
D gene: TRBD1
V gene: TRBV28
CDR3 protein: CASTRKGAGNYGYTF
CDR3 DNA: TGTGCCAGCACCCGCAAGGGGGCAGGAAACTATGGCTACACCTTC

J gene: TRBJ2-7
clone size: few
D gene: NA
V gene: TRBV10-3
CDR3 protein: CAVRPPSGYEQYF
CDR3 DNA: TGTGCCGTCCGGCCCCCATCGGGCTACGAGCAGTACTTC

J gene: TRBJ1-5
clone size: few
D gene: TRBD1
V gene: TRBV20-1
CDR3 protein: CSASPPTGASNQPQHF
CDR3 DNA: TGCAGTGCTAGTCCACCCACAGGGGCTAGCAATCAGCCCCAGCATTTT

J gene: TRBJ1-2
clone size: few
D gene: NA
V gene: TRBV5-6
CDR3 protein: CASSLGPGGYTF
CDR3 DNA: TGTGCCAGCAGCTTGGGACCGGGAGGCTACACCTTC

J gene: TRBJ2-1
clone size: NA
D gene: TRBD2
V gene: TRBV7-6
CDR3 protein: CASSLALAGSSYNEQFF
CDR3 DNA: TGTGCCAGCAGCTTAGCCCTAGCGGGTAGCTCCTACAATGAGCAGTTCTTC

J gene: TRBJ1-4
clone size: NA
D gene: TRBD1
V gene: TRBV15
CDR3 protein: CATGGTGGFFTLATNEKLFF
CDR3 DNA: TGTGCCACCGGAGGGACAGGGGGATTTTTTACCCTTGCAACTAATGAAAAACTGTTTTTT

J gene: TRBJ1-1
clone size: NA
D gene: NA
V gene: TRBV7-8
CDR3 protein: CASSLGLLGNTEAFF
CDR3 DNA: TGTGCCAGCAGCTTAGGGCTGTTGGGGAACACTGAAGCTTTCTTT